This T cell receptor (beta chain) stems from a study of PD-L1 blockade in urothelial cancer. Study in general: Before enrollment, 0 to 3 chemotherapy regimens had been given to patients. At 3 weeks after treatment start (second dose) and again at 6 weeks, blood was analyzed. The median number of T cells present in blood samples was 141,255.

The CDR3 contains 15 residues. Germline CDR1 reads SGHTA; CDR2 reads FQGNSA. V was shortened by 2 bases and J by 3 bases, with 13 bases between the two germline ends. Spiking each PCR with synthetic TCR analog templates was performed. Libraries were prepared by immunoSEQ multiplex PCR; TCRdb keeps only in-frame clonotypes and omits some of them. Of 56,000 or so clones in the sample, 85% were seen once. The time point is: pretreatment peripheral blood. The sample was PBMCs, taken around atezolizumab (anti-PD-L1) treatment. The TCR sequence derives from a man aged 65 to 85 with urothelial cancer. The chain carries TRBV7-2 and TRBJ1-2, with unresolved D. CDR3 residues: CASSLSVLMDYGYTF. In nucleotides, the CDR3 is TGTGCCAGCAGCTTAAGCGTCTTAATGGACTATGGCTACACCTTC.